This is a list of T cell receptor beta chains from one sample in a study of blood T cell repertoires in COVID-19. Generated by immunoSEQ multiplex PCR, the TCRdb table keeps only in-frame clones and is missing some. The sample consists of about 130,000 clones, about 80% of them appearing once. Sequenced material: peripheral blood. Receptors originate from a woman aged 50 to 65 with acute or convalescent COVID-19. Both conserved end residues are part of each CDR3. The D gene is left open where the match is weak. Clone size is stated in some rows and not others, as once, few, many or a class when expanded.

NA TRBJ2-2 TRBV3-1/TRBV3-2 TRBD2 CASSQAPAGLPGELFF TGTGCCAGCAGCCAAGCCCCAGCGGGGTTGCCCGGGGAGCTGTTTTTT
NA TRBJ2-3 TRBV3-1/TRBV3-2 TRBD2 CASSHRGTSGGWSTDTQYF TGTGCCAGCAGCCATCGCGGGACTAGCGGGGGGTGGAGCACAGATACGCAGTATTTT
NA TRBJ2-7 TRBV28 NA CASSFGQGFRKEQYF TGTGCCAGCAGTTTTGGGCAGGGGTTCCGGAAAGAGCAGTACTTC
NA TRBJ2-6 TRBV11-1 NA CASSQRGISGANVLTF TGTGCCAGCAGCCAAAGGGGGATCTCTGGGGCCAACGTCCTGACTTTC
NA TRBJ2-2 TRBV11-2 NA CASSLALSPGELFF TGTGCCAGCAGCTTAGCGCTTAGCCCCGGGGAGCTGTTTTTT
NA TRBJ2-1 TRBV4-2 NA CASSQEVQTDNEQFF TGTGCCAGCAGCCAAGAAGTCCAAACAGACAATGAGCAGTTCTTC
NA TRBJ2-7 TRBV5-1 NA CASSLVADEQYF TGCGCCAGCAGCTTAGTGGCCGACGAGCAGTACTTC
NA TRBJ1-1 TRBV19 TRBD1 CASSFRTGGDDSPAFF TGTGCCAGTAGTTTCAGGACAGGGGGCGACGATAGCCCAGCTTTCTTT
NA TRBJ2-2 TRBV7-2 TRBD2 CASSRGGANTGELFF TGTGCCAGCAGCCGCGGGGGGGCAAACACCGGGGAGCTGTTTTTT
NA TRBJ2-3 TRBV7-8 TRBD2 CASSPYGLAGGLVSNTQYF TGTGCCAGCAGCCCGTACGGACTAGCGGGGGGGCTCGTGAGTAATACGCAGTATTTT
NA TRBJ1-1 TRBV27 NA CASSQTIGLPEAFF TGTGCCAGCAGCCAAACAATCGGGTTACCTGAAGCTTTCTTT
once TRBJ2-3 TRBV5-1 TRBD1 CASSPEGGRDTQYF TGCGCCAGCAGCCCGGAAGGGGGCAGAGATACGCAGTATTTT
NA TRBJ1-6 TRBV11-2 TRBD1 CASSMDRGNSPLHF TGTGCCAGCAGCATGGACAGGGGTAATTCACCCCTCCACTTT
NA TRBJ1-1 TRBV5-5 TRBD1 CASSLGTGIRNTEAFF TGTGCCAGCAGCTTGGGGACAGGGATAAGGAACACTGAAGCTTTCTTT
once TRBJ1-6 TRBV12-3/TRBV12-4 TRBD1 CASRQGALSPLHF TGTGCCAGCAGACAGGGGGCTTTATCACCCCTCCACTTT
NA TRBJ1-6 TRBV6-1 TRBD1 CASSEAWQGAYNSPLHF TGTGCCAGCAGTGAAGCGTGGCAGGGGGCCTATAATTCACCCCTCCACTTT
once TRBJ1-1 TRBV3-1/TRBV3-2 TRBD1 CASSRDRGKNTEAFF TGTGCCAGCAGCCGGGACAGGGGGAAAAACACTGAAGCTTTCTTT
NA TRBJ1-1 TRBV10-3 NA CAINKAGETEAFF TGTGCCATCAATAAGGCGGGGGAGACTGAAGCTTTCTTT
NA TRBJ1-1 TRBV30 NA CAWSSGNTEAFF TGTGCCTGGAGTTCAGGGAACACTGAAGCTTTCTTT
NA TRBJ1-1 TRBV5-1 NA CASSLVLGGTEAFF TGCGCCAGCAGCTTGGTGTTGGGGGGAACTGAAGCTTTCTTT
NA TRBJ1-5 TRBV6-5 NA CASSPIFGGNQPQHF TGTGCCAGCAGTCCTATATTCGGAGGCAATCAGCCCCAGCATTTT
NA TRBJ1-3 TRBV12-2 NA CASRLDVLTGENSGNTIYF TGTGCAAGTCGCTTAGATGTATTAACAGGGGAAAATTCTGGAAACACCATATATTTT
NA TRBJ1-1 TRBV5-1 NA CASSLVMNTEAFF TGCGCCAGCAGCTTGGTAATGAACACTGAAGCTTTCTTT
NA TRBJ2-7 TRBV5-1 NA CASSLATDRPYEQYF TGCGCCAGCAGCTTGGCTACTGACAGGCCCTACGAGCAGTACTTC
NA TRBJ1-2 TRBV5-6 NA CASSSPAGINYGYTF TGTGCCAGCAGCTCCCCCGCAGGGATTAACTATGGCTACACCTTC
NA TRBJ1-6 TRBV6-4 NA CASIPSDPLHF TGTGCCAGCATACCCTCAGATCCCCTCCACTTT
NA TRBJ2-2 TRBV18 NA CASSPAIQNTGELFF TGTGCCAGCTCACCAGCGATCCAGAACACCGGGGAGCTGTTTTTT
NA TRBJ2-7 TRBV5-1 TRBD1 CASSLYLTGAYEQYF TGCGCCAGCAGCTTGTACTTGACAGGGGCCTACGAGCAGTACTTC
once TRBJ1-2 TRBV6-5 NA CASTTGQGYGYTF TGTGCCAGCACCACGGGGCAGGGGTATGGCTACACCTTC
few TRBJ2-4 TRBV2 TRBD1 CASSPGTGTKNIQYF TGTGCCAGCAGTCCTGGGACAGGAACCAAAAACATTCAGTACTTC
NA TRBJ1-4 TRBV5-1 NA CASSNQQGANEKLFF TGCGCCAGCAGCAACCAACAGGGCGCTAATGAAAAACTGTTTTTT
NA TRBJ1-4 TRBV5-1 TRBD1 CASREDRGTNEKLFF TGCGCCAGCAGGGAGGACAGGGGTACTAATGAAAAACTGTTTTTT